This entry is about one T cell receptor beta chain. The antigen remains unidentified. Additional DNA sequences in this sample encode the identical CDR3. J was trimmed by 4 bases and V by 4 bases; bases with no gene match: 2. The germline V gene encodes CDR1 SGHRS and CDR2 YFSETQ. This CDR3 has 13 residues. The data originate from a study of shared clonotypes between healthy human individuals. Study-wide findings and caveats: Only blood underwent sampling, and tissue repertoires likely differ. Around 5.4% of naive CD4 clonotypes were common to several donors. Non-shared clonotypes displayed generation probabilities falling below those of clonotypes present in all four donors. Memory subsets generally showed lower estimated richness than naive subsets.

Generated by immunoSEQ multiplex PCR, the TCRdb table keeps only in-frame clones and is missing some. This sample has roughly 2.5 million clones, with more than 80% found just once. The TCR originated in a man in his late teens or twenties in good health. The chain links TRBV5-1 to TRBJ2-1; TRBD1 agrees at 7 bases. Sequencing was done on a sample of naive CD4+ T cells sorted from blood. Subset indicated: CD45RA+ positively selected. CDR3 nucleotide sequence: TGCGCCAGCAGCCCGGACAGGTACAATGAGCAGTTCTTC. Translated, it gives CASSPDRYNEQFF.